Listed below are T cell receptor beta chains from one sample, sequenced in a study of T cell responses to AZD1222 COVID-19 vaccine. Data came from immunoSEQ multiplex PCR; TCRdb stores just in-frame clones and leaves some out. The top ten hold 15% to 20% of the sample, which has approximately 68,000 clones, approximately 90% seen once. Sample: peripheral blood, taken on day 0 of AZD1222 vaccination. These receptor sequences come from an adult in good health. Each CDR3 is given with its conserved first and last residue. D genes are given only for firm matches. Some rows have no size entry. The others give once, few or many, or a class for an expanded clone.

length	size	V	J	D	CDR3	DNA
19	NA	TRBV5-1	TRBJ2-5	TRBD1	CASSLARGRGLTLQETQYF	TGCGCCAGCAGCTTGGCCCGTGGCAGGGGGCTAACTTTACAAGAGACCCAGTACTTC
14	once	TRBV28	TRBJ2-1	TRBD2	CASIAGGPHNEQFF	TGTGCCAGCATAGCGGGGGGGCCACACAATGAGCAGTTCTTC
15	NA	TRBV5-4	TRBJ1-1	TRBD1	CASSSYRGMNTEAFF	TGTGCCAGCAGCAGCTACAGGGGCATGAACACTGAAGCTTTCTTT
15	NA	TRBV19	TRBJ2-7	NA	CASSTTGTTAYEQYF	TGTGCCAGTAGTACAACCGGGACGACGGCCTACGAGCAGTACTTC
17	once	TRBV9	TRBJ1-1	NA	CASSVGSHVGWGTEAFF	TGTGCCAGCAGCGTAGGCTCCCATGTTGGGTGGGGAACTGAAGCTTTCTTT
15	NA	TRBV7-2	TRBJ2-3	TRBD2	CASSLASGGSDTQYF	TGTGCCAGCAGCTTAGCTAGCGGGGGTTCAGATACGCAGTATTTT
14	NA	TRBV27	TRBJ2-4	NA	CASSLSGVKNIQYF	TGTGCCAGCAGTTTATCAGGGGTCAAAAACATTCAGTACTTC
16	NA	TRBV19	TRBJ1-4	NA	CASSIFVGVVNEKLFF	TGTGCCAGTAGTATATTTGTCGGGGTGGTCAATGAAAAACTGTTTTTT
14	NA	TRBV4-1	TRBJ2-2	NA	CASSQVGGTGELFF	TGCGCCAGCAGCCAAGTTGGCGGAACCGGGGAGCTGTTTTTT
17	NA	TRBV27	TRBJ2-3	TRBD2	CASSRTPLAGGLDTQYF	TGTGCCAGCAGCCGCACCCCACTAGCGGGGGGCTTGGATACGCAGTATTTT
13	NA	TRBV5-4	TRBJ2-3	NA	CASRSQGRESQYF	TGTGCCAGCAGGTCCCAGGGCCGGGAGTCGCAGTATTTT
14	NA	TRBV15	TRBJ1-1	NA	CATSRENWETEAFF	TGTGCCACCAGCAGAGAGAATTGGGAGACTGAAGCTTTCTTT
16	NA	TRBV9	TRBJ1-6	NA	CPPRPPRGGGDSPLHF	TGCCCCCCCCGCCCCCCCCGCGGGGGCGGCGATTCACCCCTCCACTTT
16	once	TRBV7-2	TRBJ2-5	TRBD1	CASSLEGTGGQETQYF	TGTGCCAGCAGCTTAGAAGGGACAGGGGGCCAAGAGACCCAGTACTTC
15	NA	TRBV27	TRBJ1-6	NA	CASTRGGLYNSPLHF	TGTGCCAGCACTCGGGGTGGACTTTATAATTCACCCCTCCACTTT
12	NA	TRBV7-6	TRBJ1-1	NA	CASSLDGSEAFF	TGTGCCAGCAGCTTAGACGGTTCTGAAGCTTTCTTT
13	many	TRBV6-2/TRBV6-3	TRBJ2-3	NA	CASSYVSTDTQYF	TGTGCCAGCAGTTACGTCAGCACAGATACGCAGTATTTT
15	once	TRBV27	TRBJ2-7	TRBD1	CASSSGTGGINEQYF	TGTGCCAGCAGTTCGGGGACAGGGGGCATCAACGAGCAGTACTTC
15	NA	TRBV9	TRBJ1-3	TRBD1	CASSVDGDRGNTIYF	TGTGCCAGCAGCGTAGATGGGGACAGAGGAAACACCATATATTTT
15	NA	TRBV21-1	TRBJ2-7	NA	CASTTPGASSYEQYF	TGTGCCAGCACCACCCCTGGGGCCAGCTCCTACGAGCAGTACTTC
12	NA	TRBV29-1	TRBJ2-5	NA	CPAGSAQETQYF	TGCCCCGCGGGGAGCGCCCAAGAGACCCAGTACTTC
16	NA	TRBV5-1	TRBJ1-5	NA	CASTPGPGSNNQPQHF	TGCGCCAGCACTCCGGGGCCAGGGTCAAACAATCAGCCCCAGCATTTT
18	once	TRBV5-1	TRBJ2-6	TRBD1	CASSLAGTGVFGANVLTF	TGCGCCAGCAGCTTGGCCGGGACAGGGGTTTTCGGGGCCAACGTCCTGACTTTC
14	once	TRBV19	TRBJ1-3	NA	CASSMLGDGNTIYF	TGTGCCAGTAGTATGCTGGGGGATGGAAACACCATATATTTT
15	NA	TRBV11-1	TRBJ2-7	TRBD2	CASSLLAGEGGEQYF	TGTGCCAGCAGCTTACTAGCGGGAGAGGGGGGCGAGCAGTACTTC
13	NA	TRBV3-1/TRBV3-2	TRBJ1-2	NA	CASSHRSSYGYTF	TGTGCCAGCAGCCATCGGTCGTCCTATGGCTACACCTTC
12	NA	TRBV28	TRBJ1-1	TRBD1	CASKDRATEAFF	TGTGCCAGCAAGGACAGGGCGACTGAAGCTTTCTTT
16	NA	TRBV6-2/TRBV6-3	TRBJ2-7	TRBD1	CASSYYSGTGGNEQYF	TGTGCCAGCAGTTACTATTCCGGGACAGGGGGTAACGAGCAGTACTTC